This TCR beta chain stems from a study of cytomegalovirus exposure and HLA in healthy donors. Study-wide points: In a later analysis, parvovirus B19, influenza, CMV and Epstein-Barr virus appeared linked to several top co-occurrence clusters. CMV serostatus stood as the only immune exposure information on hand. It was confirmed in vitro that a few of the CMV-associated chains were specific for CMV antigens.

V was shortened by 5 bases and J by 3 bases, with 10 bases between the two germline ends. The V gene's germline CDR1 is LNHDA and CDR2 SQIVND (reference sequence). This CDR3 comprises 14 residues. 13 Jbeta primers and 60 Vbeta primers were used for the PCR. Authors' data handling: Later reanalysis found around 80 million unique TCR beta chains, roughly 9.9 million of them shared. This table comes from immunoSEQ multiplex PCR, and its TCRdb copy is limited to in-frame clones, with some not included. V, J and clone size reflect that table, while D and trimming were determined from the DNA. Of approximately 170,000 clones detected, around four fifths appear once; the ten largest clones hold about 4%. Comment on this clone: Antigen specificity is unknown.

The sequence was obtained from a man between 50 and 59 years old in good health and CMV-seropositive. The chain is built from TRBV19 and TRBJ2-2; D is undetermined. Source material: PBMCs. CDR3 DNA: TGTGCCAGTAGTTCCCAGACACACACCGGGGAGCTGTTTTTT. It codes for CASSSQTHTGELFF.